Below, 22 T cell receptor beta chains from the same sample are listed, as sequenced in a study of technical replicates of blood from a few donors. Sequenced by immunoSEQ multiplex PCR; TCRdb stores in-frame clones only, minus some. The repertoire holds over 70,000 clones, with approximately 95% as singletons. Sequencing used T cells isolated from PBMCs. Receptor source: a human donor in good health.

The V gene is TRBV27, the J gene TRBJ2-1; 9 bases are a match to TRBD2. The germline V gene encodes CDR1 MNHEY and CDR2 SMNVEV (reference sequence). The CDR3 runs to 16 residues. V gave up 1 base and J gave up 2 bases; unmatched junction bases: 3. Written as DNA, the CDR3 is TGTGCCAGCAGTTTATTAGCGGGAGAAACCTACAATGAGCAGTTCTTC. The encoded protein is CASSLLAGETYNEQFF.

This chain joins TRBV2 and TRBJ1-5; no firm D call. Trimming left V 0 bases short and J 3 bases short, with 3 bases between. CDR1 is SNHLY, CDR2 FYNNEI, per germline. The CDR3 loop spans 13 amino acids. CDR3 residues: CASSEAYNQPQHF. CDR3 bases: TGTGCCAGCAGTGAAGCTTACAATCAGCCCCAGCATTTT.

This sequence joins TRBV13 and TRBJ2-2; D gene ambiguous. Germline V gene lookup returns CDR1 PRHDT and CDR2 FYEKMQ (reference sequence). The CDR3 extends over 12 amino acids. Trimming left V 5 bases short and J 10 bases short, with 11 bases between. This CDR3 is CASSPRFAELFF. The CDR3 DNA reads TGTGCCAGCAGCCCTAGGTTTGCGGAGCTGTTTTTT.

J is TRBJ2-3 and V is TRBV29-1; D call uncertain. Per germline, CDR1 SQVTM and CDR2 ANQGSEA. The ends were cut back, 8 bases at V and 2 bases at J, with 14 bases in the middle. This CDR3 is built from 13 residues. CDR3 bases: TGCAGCTCGAGACTTCTCCCCACAGATACGCAGTATTTT. Amino acid sequence: CSSRLLPTDTQYF.

The chain joins TRBV7-2 to TRBJ2-3; TRBD2 aligns across 7 bases. Trimming took 4 bases from V and 1 from J; bases not matched to a gene: 5. The CDR3 covers 15 residues. CDR1 is SGHTA, CDR2 FQGNSA, per germline. The CDR3 spells CASSWGGVGTDTQYF. The CDR3 DNA is TGTGCCAGCAGCTGGGGGGGGGTTGGCACAGATACGCAGTATTTT.

Turning to this clone: Other DNA sequences from this sample encode an identical CDR3 as well. The CDR3 nucleotides read TGTGCCAGTAGTATAGGTACAGGTTCGTACGAGCAGTACTTC. Translation: CASSIGTGSYEQYF. This rearrangement joins TRBV19 to TRBJ2-7; maybe TRBD1 (5 bases). V lost 1 base, J lost 4 bases, and 11 bases lay in between. Germline CDR1 LNHDA, CDR2 SQIVND (reference sequence). This CDR3 is built from 14 residues.

V is TRBV6-6 and J is TRBJ2-2, with 7 nucleotides matching TRBD1. The germline CDR1 and CDR2 sequences are MNHNY and SVGAGI (reference sequence). The trim removed 2 bases at V and 2 bases at J, leaving 2 bases unmatched. The CDR3 contains 15 residues. This CDR3 is CASSYRQGNTGELFF. The CDR3 coding sequence is TGTGCCAGCAGTTACAGACAGGGAAACACCGGGGAGCTGTTTTTT.

The gene calls are TRBV7-2 and TRBJ2-7; D uncertain. In germline, CDR1 is SGHTA, CDR2 FQGNSA. Between the trimmed V and J ends, which lost 4 bases and 4 bases, there was a span of 8 bases. CDR3 length: 12 residues. As DNA, the CDR3 is TGTGCCAGCAGCTCCCCCAGTTACGAGCAGTACTTC. This translates into CASSSPSYEQYF.

The J gene is TRBJ2-1, the V gene TRBV7-2, with 7 bases fitting TRBD2. Germline CDR1 reads SGHTA; CDR2 reads FQGNSA. V lost 8 bases to trimming and J lost 4 bases; unmatched junction nucleotides: 5. CDR3 length equals 13 residues. In DNA, the CDR3 is TGTGCCAGCCGTGGGCGGGAGTACAATGAGCAGTTCTTC. It yields the protein CASRGREYNEQFF.

The chain is built from TRBV5-8 and TRBJ2-5; possible D gene TRBD1, 6 bases. Per the germline V gene, CDR1 is SGHTS and CDR2 is YDEGEE. V was shortened by 0 bases and J by 5 bases, with 17 bases between the two germline ends. This CDR3 is built from 16 residues. CDR3 protein: CASSLAFGGLRETQYF. The CDR3 region has the DNA TGTGCCAGCAGCTTGGCTTTTGGGGGCTTGAGGGAGACCCAGTACTTC.

The chain carries TRBV14 and TRBJ2-1; 7 bases match TRBD1. The V and J ends lost 5 bases and 9 bases, in that order; junction bases with no gene match: 13. The CDR3 runs 15 residues. CDR1 and CDR2 from the germline V gene are SGHDN and FVKESK. The CDR3 DNA follows: TGTGCCAGCAGCGTATCGGTAAGGGGGCTCACTGAGCAGTTCTTC. This codes for CASSVSVRGLTEQFF.

Here the CDR3 DNA reads TGTGCCAGCAGCTCTACGATTCGGGAATACAATGAGCAGTTCTTC. This codes for CASSSTIREYNEQFF. The chain links TRBV9 to TRBJ2-1, with a weak D call TRBD2 (5 bases). Trimming left V 4 bases short and J 4 bases short, with 15 bases between. CDR3 length: 15 residues. CDR1 is SGDLS and CDR2 is YYNGEE in the germline V gene. Using reference TRBV9 and TRBJ2-1 for the parts outside the CDR3, the full variable domain is DSGVTQTPKHLITATGQRVTLRCSPRSGDLSVYWYQQSLDQGLQFLIQYYNGEERAKGNILERFSAQQFPDLHSELNLSSLELGDSALYFCASSSTIREYNEQFFGPGTRLTVL.

The chain couples TRBV5-1 to TRBJ2-3, with 9 bases aligning to TRBD2. The CDR3 extends over 16 amino acids. V was pared by 0 bases and J by 5 bases, with 7 bases of the junction left unmatched. Germline loops: CDR1 SGHRS, CDR2 YFSETQ. CDR3 bases: TGCGCCAGCAGCTTGGCGGTAGCGGGAGTGGTAGATACGCAGTATTTT. This codes for CASSLAVAGVVDTQYF.

V usage is TRBV2 and J usage is TRBJ1-4; D is possibly TRBD1 (6 bases). Trimming took off 8 bases at V and 0 bases at J, with 10 bases between the two ends. Germline CDR1 and CDR2: SNHLY and FYNNEI. This CDR3 is built from 14 residues. The CDR3 DNA reads TGTGCCAGCCGACAGGTTGCAACTAATGAAAAACTGTTTTTT. Protein product: CASRQVATNEKLFF.

V usage is TRBV6-6 and J usage is TRBJ1-3, with 7 bases lining up with TRBD1. Germline loops: CDR1 MNHNY, CDR2 SVGAGI (reference sequence). This CDR3 has 15 amino acids. Trimming removed 6 bases from V and 2 bases from J; junction bases left unmatched: 7. DNA for the CDR3: TGTGCCAGCAGCGAGACAGGGCTGGCTGGAAACACCATATATTTT. Translation gives CASSETGLAGNTIYF.

The V call is TRBV14, the J call TRBJ2-7; 12 nucleotides agree with TRBD2. J lost 7 bases, V lost 8 bases, and 15 bases had no gene match. CDR3 length: 16 amino acids. Germline CDR1 reads SGHDN; CDR2 reads FVKESK. CDR3 nucleotide sequence: TGTGCCAGCGGGCCACTAGCGGGGGGTGCTCCTAGGGAGCAGTACTTC. Translated: CASGPLAGGAPREQYF.

This clone has just one count. The gene calls are TRBV2 and TRBJ2-7; 7 nucleotides agree with TRBD1. V lost 4 bases and J lost 1; bases outside the gene matches: 1. CDR1 and CDR2 (germline): SNHLY, FYNNEI. This CDR3 contains 13 residues. The CDR3 here is CASSVTGSYEQYF. CDR3 nucleotide sequence: TGTGCCAGCAGTGTGACAGGGTCCTACGAGCAGTACTTC. Filled out from reference TRBV2 and TRBJ2-7, the complete variable domain reads EPEVTQTPSHQVTQMGQEVILRCVPISNHLYFYWYRQILGQKVEFLVSFYNNEISEKSEIFDDQFSVERPDGSNFTLKIRSTKLEDSAMYFCASSVTGSYEQYFGPGTRLTVT.

This chain links TRBV9 with TRBJ1-1; D may be TRBD1 (6 bases). Trimming took off 0 bases at V and 1 base at J, with 16 bases between the two ends. The CDR3 sequence is 17 residues long. Germline V gene data show CDR1 as SGDLS and CDR2 as YYNGEE. This CDR3 is CASSVGSIGQTNTEAFF. The CDR3 region has the DNA TGTGCCAGCAGCGTAGGGTCAATTGGACAGACGAACACTGAAGCTTTCTTT.

This clone has only a few counts. The V call is TRBV2, the J call TRBJ1-3, with 8 bases that match TRBD1. The CDR3 is 13 amino acids. J lost 4 bases, V lost 8 bases, and 4 bases had no gene match. CDR1 is SNHLY, CDR2 FYNNEI, per germline. This CDR3 reads CASDTGGGNTIYF. CDR3 DNA sequence: TGTGCCAGCGACACAGGGGGAGGAAACACCATATATTTT.

This clone was counted a few times. The chain links TRBV11-2 to TRBJ2-3, with a tentative D call TRBD2 (5 bases). V was shortened by 8 bases and J by 5 bases, with 8 bases between the two germline ends. The CDR3 covers 11 residues. CDR1 is SGHAT and CDR2 is FQNNGV in the germline V gene. CDR3 sequence (DNA): TGTGCCAGCTGCGCGGGAGATACGCAGTATTTT. Its translation: CASCAGDTQYF.

The V call is TRBV7-9, the J call TRBJ1-1; possibly TRBD1 for D (6 bases). Trimming took off 5 bases at V and 10 bases at J, with 20 bases between the two ends. The CDR3 consists of 14 residues. CDR1 SEHNR and CDR2 FQNEAQ come from the germline V gene (reference sequence). The CDR3, as DNA: TGTGCCAGCAGCACCAGGACAGCTCAGCGGGGAGCTTTCTTT. Translation gives CASSTRTAQRGAFF.

The table lists this clone with a count of one. The genes are TRBV10-3 and TRBJ2-7; tentatively, D is TRBD1 (5 bases). The CDR3 extends over 14 amino acids. The germline V gene has CDR1 ENHRY and CDR2 SYGVKD. V lost 7 bases, J lost 3 bases, and 16 bases lay in between. DNA for the CDR3: TGTGCCATCACTCAGGGAAGCAGTCGCTACGAGCAGTACTTC. It specifies CAITQGSSRYEQYF.